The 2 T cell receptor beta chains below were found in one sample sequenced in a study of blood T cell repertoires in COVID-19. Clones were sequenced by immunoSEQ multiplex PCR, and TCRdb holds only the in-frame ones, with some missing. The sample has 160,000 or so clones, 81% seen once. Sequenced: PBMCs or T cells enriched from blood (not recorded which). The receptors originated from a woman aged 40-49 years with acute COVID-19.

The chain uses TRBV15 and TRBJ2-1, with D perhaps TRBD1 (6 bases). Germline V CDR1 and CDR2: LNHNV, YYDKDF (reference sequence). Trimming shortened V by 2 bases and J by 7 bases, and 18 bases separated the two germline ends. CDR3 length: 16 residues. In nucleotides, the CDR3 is TGTGCCACCAGCAGAACAGGGTCGGAGGTTCGGAATGAGCAGTTCTTC. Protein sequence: CATSRTGSEVRNEQFF.

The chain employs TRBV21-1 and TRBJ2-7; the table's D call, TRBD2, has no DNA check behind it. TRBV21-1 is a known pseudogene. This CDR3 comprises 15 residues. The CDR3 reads CASSIDCGISYEQYV. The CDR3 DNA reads TGTGCCAGCAGCATAGATTGCGGGATCTCCTACGAGCAGTACGTC.